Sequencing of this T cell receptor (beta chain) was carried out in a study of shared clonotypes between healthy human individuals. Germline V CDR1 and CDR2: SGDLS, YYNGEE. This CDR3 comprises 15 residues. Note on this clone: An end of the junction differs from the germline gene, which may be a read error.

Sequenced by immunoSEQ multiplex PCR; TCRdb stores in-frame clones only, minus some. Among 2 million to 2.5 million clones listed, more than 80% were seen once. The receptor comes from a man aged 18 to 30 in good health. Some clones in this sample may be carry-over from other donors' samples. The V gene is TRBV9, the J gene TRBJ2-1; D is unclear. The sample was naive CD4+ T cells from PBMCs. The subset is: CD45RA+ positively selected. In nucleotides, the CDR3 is TGTGCCAGCAGCGTGGGCGCGAGCTCCTACAATGGGCAGTTCTTC. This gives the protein CASSVGASSYNGQFF.